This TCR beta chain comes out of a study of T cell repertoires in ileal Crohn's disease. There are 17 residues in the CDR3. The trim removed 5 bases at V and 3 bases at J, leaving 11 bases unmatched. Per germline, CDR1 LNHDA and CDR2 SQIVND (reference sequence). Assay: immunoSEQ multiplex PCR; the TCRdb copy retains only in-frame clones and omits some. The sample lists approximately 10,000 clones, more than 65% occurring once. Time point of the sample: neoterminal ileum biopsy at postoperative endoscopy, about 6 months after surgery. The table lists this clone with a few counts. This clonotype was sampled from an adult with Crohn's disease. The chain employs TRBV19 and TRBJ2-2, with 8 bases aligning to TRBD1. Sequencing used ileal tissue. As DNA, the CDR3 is TGTGCCAGTAGTCCCTCGGCGACAGGGGTGTACACCGGGGAGCTGTTTTTT. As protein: CASSPSATGVYTGELFF.